These T cell receptor beta chains were read from a single sample in a study of blood T cell repertoires in COVID-19. Some clones are missing from TCRdb's copy, which holds only in-frame ones; the method was immunoSEQ multiplex PCR. The table lists 390,000 or so clones, just under 90% of them singletons. Sequencing was carried out using PBMCs or T cells enriched from blood (not recorded which). The receptors come from a woman aged 50 to 60 who had recovered from COVID-19. CDR3s include the opening cysteine and the closing phenylalanine or tryptophan. D genes are given only for firm matches. The size field is filled for only some rows; it gives once, few, many or a size class.

cdr3_aa: CASSLGGNSGNTIYF; cdr3_nt: TGTGCCAGCAGCTTAGGGGGCAACTCTGGAAACACCATATATTTT; d_call: .; clone_size: once; j_call: TRBJ1-3; v_call: TRBV11-2
cdr3_aa: CASSSPGQPNYNEQFF; cdr3_nt: TGTGCCAGCAGTTCCCCGGGACAGCCTAATTACAATGAGCAGTTCTTC; d_call: TRBD1; clone_size: .; j_call: TRBJ2-1; v_call: TRBV7-9
cdr3_aa: CASSLGLAGVFVETQYF; cdr3_nt: TGCGCCAGCAGCTTGGGACTAGCGGGGGTCTTCGTGGAGACCCAGTACTTC; d_call: TRBD2; clone_size: .; j_call: TRBJ2-5; v_call: TRBV5-1
cdr3_aa: CASSPRNQGGYSNQPQHF; cdr3_nt: TGTGCCAGCTCACCACGCAATCAGGGAGGTTATAGCAATCAGCCCCAGCATTTT; d_call: .; clone_size: .; j_call: TRBJ1-5; v_call: TRBV18
cdr3_aa: CAWSWGLQSTEAFF; cdr3_nt: TGTGCCTGGAGTTGGGGGCTTCAAAGCACTGAAGCTTTCTTT; d_call: .; clone_size: .; j_call: TRBJ1-1; v_call: TRBV30
cdr3_aa: CAWSVLGGANPYEQYF; cdr3_nt: TGTGCCTGGAGTGTACTTGGGGGCGCAAACCCATACGAGCAGTACTTC; d_call: .; clone_size: once; j_call: TRBJ2-7; v_call: TRBV30
cdr3_aa: CASRDSGAGELFF; cdr3_nt: TGTGCCAGCCGGGACAGTGGGGCCGGGGAGCTGTTTTTT; d_call: TRBD1; clone_size: .; j_call: TRBJ2-2; v_call: TRBV6-5
cdr3_aa: CASSLPGLAGRHEQFF; cdr3_nt: TGTGCCAGCAGCCTGCCGGGACTAGCGGGCAGGCATGAGCAGTTCTTC; d_call: TRBD2; clone_size: .; j_call: TRBJ2-1; v_call: TRBV11-3
cdr3_aa: CASGSSGNTIYF; cdr3_nt: TGTGCCAGCGGGAGCTCTGGAAACACCATATATTTT; d_call: .; clone_size: once; j_call: TRBJ1-3; v_call: TRBV19
cdr3_aa: CASSREERGYTF; cdr3_nt: TGTGCCAGCTCACGGGAGGAGCGCGGCTACACCTTC; d_call: .; clone_size: .; j_call: TRBJ1-2; v_call: TRBV18
cdr3_aa: CASSTGQRQNTEAFF; cdr3_nt: TGTGCCAGTAGTACCGGACAGAGACAGAACACTGAAGCTTTCTTT; d_call: .; clone_size: .; j_call: TRBJ1-1; v_call: TRBV19
cdr3_aa: CASSIPGDNYGYTF; cdr3_nt: TGTGCCAGCAGCATCCCGGGAGATAACTATGGCTACACCTTC; d_call: .; clone_size: .; j_call: TRBJ1-2; v_call: TRBV7-9
cdr3_aa: CASRALDSSYEQYF; cdr3_nt: TGTGCCAGCAGGGCCTTGGACAGTTCCTACGAGCAGTACTTC; d_call: .; clone_size: .; j_call: TRBJ2-7; v_call: TRBV25-1
cdr3_aa: CASWDRGYSNQPQHF; cdr3_nt: TGTGCCAGTTGGGACAGGGGATATAGCAATCAGCCCCAGCATTTT; d_call: TRBD1; clone_size: .; j_call: TRBJ1-5; v_call: TRBV6-5
cdr3_aa: CASSFQGRSNQPQHF; cdr3_nt: TGTGCCAGCAGTTTCCAGGGTAGGAGCAATCAGCCCCAGCATTTT; d_call: .; clone_size: .; j_call: TRBJ1-5; v_call: TRBV28
cdr3_aa: CASSPSDRASPLHF; cdr3_nt: TGTGCCAGCAGCCCCAGCGACAGGGCCTCACCCCTCCACTTT; d_call: TRBD1; clone_size: .; j_call: TRBJ1-6; v_call: TRBV9
cdr3_aa: CASRIQPYGYTF; cdr3_nt: TGTGCCAGCAGGATACAGCCTTATGGCTACACCTTC; d_call: .; clone_size: .; j_call: TRBJ1-2; v_call: TRBV28
cdr3_aa: CASSLHGQGGSPLHF; cdr3_nt: TGTGCCAGCAGCCTCCATGGACAGGGGGGTTCACCCCTCCACTTT; d_call: TRBD1; clone_size: .; j_call: TRBJ1-6; v_call: TRBV9
cdr3_aa: CASSPWTENTGELFF; cdr3_nt: TGTGCCAGCAGTCCGTGGACAGAGAACACCGGGGAGCTGTTTTTT; d_call: .; clone_size: .; j_call: TRBJ2-2; v_call: TRBV27
cdr3_aa: CASSQDQGYNEQFF; cdr3_nt: TGCGCCAGCAGCCAAGATCAGGGCTACAATGAGCAGTTCTTC; d_call: .; clone_size: .; j_call: TRBJ2-1; v_call: TRBV4-3
cdr3_aa: CASSRPGTGRSGELFF; cdr3_nt: TGTGCCAGCAGCCGCCCCGGGACAGGGAGGTCCGGGGAGCTGTTTTTT; d_call: TRBD1; clone_size: .; j_call: TRBJ2-2; v_call: TRBV7-2
cdr3_aa: CASSLGGTNEKLFF; cdr3_nt: TGCGCCAGCAGCTTGGGGGGCACTAATGAAAAACTGTTTTTT; d_call: .; clone_size: .; j_call: TRBJ1-4; v_call: TRBV5-1
cdr3_aa: CASSQQGLTNYGYTF; cdr3_nt: TGTGCCAGCAGTCAACAGGGGCTAACTAACTATGGCTACACCTTC; d_call: TRBD1; clone_size: .; j_call: TRBJ1-2; v_call: TRBV28
cdr3_aa: CASNTGLVVGSGANVLTF; cdr3_nt: TGTGCCAGTAATACAGGGTTGGTCGTAGGCTCTGGGGCCAACGTCCTGACTTTC; d_call: .; clone_size: .; j_call: TRBJ2-6; v_call: TRBV19
cdr3_aa: CASSRDTGEQYF; cdr3_nt: TGCGCCAGCAGCAGGGACACCGGCGAGCAGTACTTC; d_call: .; clone_size: .; j_call: TRBJ2-7; v_call: TRBV5-1
cdr3_aa: CASSTFWEDYGYTF; cdr3_nt: TGTGCCAGCAGTACCTTCTGGGAGGACTATGGCTACACCTTC; d_call: .; clone_size: .; j_call: TRBJ1-2; v_call: TRBV6-2/TRBV6-3
cdr3_aa: CASSQGRTGGRDEKLFF; cdr3_nt: TGTGCCAGCAGCCAAGGGAGGACAGGGGGCCGAGATGAAAAACTGTTTTTT; d_call: TRBD1; clone_size: few; j_call: TRBJ1-4; v_call: TRBV3-1/TRBV3-2
cdr3_aa: CASSMGQGYSQPQHF; cdr3_nt: TGTGCCAGTAGTATGGGACAGGGTTATAGTCAGCCCCAGCATTTT; d_call: TRBD1; clone_size: few; j_call: TRBJ1-5; v_call: TRBV19
cdr3_aa: CASSEAGTSGAVEQFF; cdr3_nt: TGTGCCAGCAGTGAAGCGGGGACTAGCGGGGCTGTTGAGCAGTTCTTC; d_call: TRBD2; clone_size: .; j_call: TRBJ2-1; v_call: TRBV2
cdr3_aa: CATSDLEDSVGYTF; cdr3_nt: TGTGCCACCAGTGATTTGGAGGACTCCGTAGGCTACACCTTC; d_call: .; clone_size: .; j_call: TRBJ1-2; v_call: TRBV24-1
cdr3_aa: CASSQDPRTSSYEQYF; cdr3_nt: TGTGCCAGCAGCCAAGATCCTCGGACTTCTTCCTACGAGCAGTACTTC; d_call: .; clone_size: .; j_call: TRBJ2-7; v_call: TRBV14
cdr3_aa: CASSSASGGSNEQFF; cdr3_nt: TGTGCCAGTAGTTCCGCTAGCGGGGGATCCAATGAGCAGTTCTTC; d_call: TRBD2; clone_size: few; j_call: TRBJ2-1; v_call: TRBV19
cdr3_aa: CASGLDRGNSPLHF; cdr3_nt: TGTGCCAGTGGGCTTGACAGGGGTAATTCACCCCTCCACTTT; d_call: TRBD1; clone_size: few; j_call: TRBJ1-6; v_call: TRBV19
cdr3_aa: CASSLDRRGLYEQYF; cdr3_nt: TGTGCCAGCAGCTTGGATCGGAGGGGGCTCTACGAGCAGTACTTC; d_call: .; clone_size: .; j_call: TRBJ2-7; v_call: TRBV5-4
cdr3_aa: CASKPPVTNSPLHF; cdr3_nt: TGTGCCTCCAAACCTCCGGTAACTAATTCACCCCTCCACTTT; d_call: .; clone_size: .; j_call: TRBJ1-6; v_call: TRBV7-2
cdr3_aa: CASSVALAGGPSSTDTQYF; cdr3_nt: TGTGCCAGCAGCGTAGCTTTAGCGGGGGGGCCTTCGAGCACAGATACGCAGTATTTT; d_call: TRBD2; clone_size: .; j_call: TRBJ2-3; v_call: TRBV9
cdr3_aa: CASSSTRPGGSPLHF; cdr3_nt: TGTGCCAGCAGCTCCACGAGGCCAGGGGGGTCACCCCTCCACTTT; d_call: TRBD1; clone_size: .; j_call: TRBJ1-6; v_call: TRBV5-5
cdr3_aa: CASSLWLGLSYEQYF; cdr3_nt: TGTGCCAGCAGTTTATGGCTGGGACTCTCCTACGAGCAGTACTTC; d_call: .; clone_size: .; j_call: TRBJ2-7; v_call: TRBV28
cdr3_aa: CASSSIGTYYGYTF; cdr3_nt: TGTGCCAGCAGTTCTATTGGTACCTACTATGGCTACACCTTC; d_call: .; clone_size: .; j_call: TRBJ1-2; v_call: TRBV28
cdr3_aa: CASSSTGGNQPQHF; cdr3_nt: TGCGCCAGCAGCTCGACAGGTGGAAATCAGCCCCAGCATTTT; d_call: .; clone_size: .; j_call: TRBJ1-5; v_call: TRBV5-1
cdr3_aa: CSVELVRRDRDYGVYTEAFF; cdr3_nt: TGCAGCGTTGAATTGGTCAGGCGGGACCGGGACTACGGGGTTTACACTGAAGCTTTCTTT; d_call: .; clone_size: .; j_call: TRBJ1-1; v_call: TRBV29-1
cdr3_aa: CASSLELSYEQYF; cdr3_nt: TGTGCCAGCAGTTTAGAATTATCCTACGAGCAGTACTTC; d_call: .; clone_size: .; j_call: TRBJ2-7; v_call: TRBV12-3/TRBV12-4
cdr3_aa: CASGSGGAETQYF; cdr3_nt: TGTGCTAGTGGTTCCGGGGGGGCAGAGACCCAGTACTTC; d_call: TRBD2; clone_size: few; j_call: TRBJ2-5; v_call: TRBV12-5
cdr3_aa: CATGAGGASGELFF; cdr3_nt: TGTGCCACCGGAGCTGGGGGGGCGAGCGGGGAGCTGTTTTTT; d_call: .; clone_size: .; j_call: TRBJ2-2; v_call: TRBV15
cdr3_aa: CASSLLGQGAYGYTF; cdr3_nt: TGTGCCAGCAGTTTATTGGGACAGGGGGCATATGGCTACACCTTC; d_call: TRBD1; clone_size: .; j_call: TRBJ1-2; v_call: TRBV27
cdr3_aa: CASSPSGGMNTEAFF; cdr3_nt: TGTGCCAGCAGCCCGTCGGGGGGCATGAACACTGAAGCTTTCTTT; d_call: .; clone_size: once; j_call: TRBJ1-1; v_call: TRBV7-2
cdr3_aa: CASSMWEVNTEAFF; cdr3_nt: TGTGCCAGTAGTATGTGGGAGGTGAATACTGAAGCTTTCTTT; d_call: .; clone_size: .; j_call: TRBJ1-1; v_call: TRBV19
cdr3_aa: CASSDDRDTADEQYF; cdr3_nt: TGTGCCAGCAGTGATGACCGGGACACAGCGGACGAGCAGTACTTC; d_call: .; clone_size: few; j_call: TRBJ2-7; v_call: TRBV6-1
cdr3_aa: CASSPSRGSGTEAFF; cdr3_nt: TGTGCCAGTAGTCCCTCGAGAGGTAGCGGCACTGAAGCTTTCTTT; d_call: .; clone_size: .; j_call: TRBJ1-1; v_call: TRBV19
cdr3_aa: CASGDGTFQETQYF; cdr3_nt: TGTGCTAGTGGCGACGGGACATTTCAGGAGACCCAGTACTTC; d_call: .; clone_size: .; j_call: TRBJ2-5; v_call: TRBV12-5
cdr3_aa: CSASNRGWSAFF; cdr3_nt: TGCAGTGCTAGTAACAGGGGTTGGTCAGCTTTCTTT; d_call: TRBD1; clone_size: .; j_call: TRBJ1-1; v_call: TRBV20-1
cdr3_aa: CATSDWTGTEQYF; cdr3_nt: TGTGCCACCAGTGATTGGACAGGGACCGAGCAGTACTTC; d_call: TRBD1; clone_size: .; j_call: TRBJ2-7; v_call: TRBV24-1
cdr3_aa: CASSPEGGARSEQYF; cdr3_nt: TGTGCCAGCAGCCCCGAGGGGGGGGCTCGGAGCGAGCAGTACTTC; d_call: .; clone_size: .; j_call: TRBJ2-7; v_call: TRBV7-2
cdr3_aa: CASTSIRDRGRDGYGYTF; cdr3_nt: TGTGCCAGCACTTCGATCCGGGACAGGGGGAGGGACGGCTATGGCTACACCTTC; d_call: TRBD1; clone_size: .; j_call: TRBJ1-2; v_call: TRBV27
cdr3_aa: CASSSVQEGPTDTQYF; cdr3_nt: TGTGCCAGCAGCTCGGTGCAGGAGGGGCCCACAGATACGCAGTATTTT; d_call: .; clone_size: once; j_call: TRBJ2-3; v_call: TRBV7-9
cdr3_aa: CASSPSEVVPLEQYF; cdr3_nt: TGCGCCAGCAGCCCCTCCGAGGTGGTCCCCCTCGAGCAGTACTTC; d_call: .; clone_size: .; j_call: TRBJ2-7; v_call: TRBV10-2
cdr3_aa: CASSRAFAGGAEETQYF; cdr3_nt: TGTGCCAGCAGCAGGGCGTTCGCGGGGGGCGCGGAAGAGACCCAGTACTTC; d_call: TRBD2; clone_size: .; j_call: TRBJ2-5; v_call: TRBV14